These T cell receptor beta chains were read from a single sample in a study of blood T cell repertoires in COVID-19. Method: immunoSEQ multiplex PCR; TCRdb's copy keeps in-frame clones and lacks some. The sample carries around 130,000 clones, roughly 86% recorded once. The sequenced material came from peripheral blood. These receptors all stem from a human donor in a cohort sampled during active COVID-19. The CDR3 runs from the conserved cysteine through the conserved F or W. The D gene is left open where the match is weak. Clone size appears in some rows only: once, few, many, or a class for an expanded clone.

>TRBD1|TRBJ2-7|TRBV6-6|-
TGTGCCAGCAGTTACGAGACAGGGGTAGGGGAGCAGTACTTC
CASSYETGVGEQYF
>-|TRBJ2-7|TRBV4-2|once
TGTGCCAGCAGCCAAGCAGGGTCGGGACAAGCCGACGAGCAGTACTTC
CASSQAGSGQADEQYF
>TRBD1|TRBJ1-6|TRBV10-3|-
TGTGCCATCAGAGAAAGGACAGGGGGTAATTCACCCCTCCACTTT
CAIRERTGGNSPLHF
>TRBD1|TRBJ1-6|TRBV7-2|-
TGTGCCAGCAGCGATGAGGGGACAGTGAATAATTCACCCCTCCACTTT
CASSDEGTVNNSPLHF
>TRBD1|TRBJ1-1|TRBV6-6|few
TGTGCCAGCAGCCACCCGGGGACAGGGGCGAACACTGAAGCTTTCTTT
CASSHPGTGANTEAFF
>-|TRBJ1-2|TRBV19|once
TGTGCCAGTAGTATATCTGGGCCCGCTCTCTATGGCTACACCTTC
CASSISGPALYGYTF
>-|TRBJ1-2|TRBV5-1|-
TGCGCCAGCAGCTTCAGGGGCGGGAACTATGGCTACACCTTC
CASSFRGGNYGYTF
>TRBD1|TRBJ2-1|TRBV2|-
TGTGCCAGCAGTGAGCCGGAGGGAGACAGGGGGCTAAACAATGAGCAGTTCTTC
CASSEPEGDRGLNNEQFF
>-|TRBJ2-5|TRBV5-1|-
TGCGCCAGCAGCTTGGCCTCAGGGGAGCGCGGAGAGACCCAGTACTTC
CASSLASGERGETQYF
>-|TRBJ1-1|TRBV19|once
TGTGCCAGTAGAAAACAGATTGGGCTGAACACTGAAGCTTTCTTT
CASRKQIGLNTEAFF
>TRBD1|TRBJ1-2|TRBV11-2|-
TGTGCCAGCAGCTTAGCCGGGACAGGGGCCCATGGCTACACCTTC
CASSLAGTGAHGYTF
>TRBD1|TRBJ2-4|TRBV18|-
TGTGCCAGCTCACCACGGACAGGGGACATTCAGTACTTC
CASSPRTGDIQYF
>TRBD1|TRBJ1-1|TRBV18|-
TGTGCCAGCTGTAGACAGGGGGGGACTGAAGCTTTCTTT
CASCRQGGTEAFF
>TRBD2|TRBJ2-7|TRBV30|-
TGTGCCTGGAGTGCCCGGGAGGGTGCCGAGCAGTACTTC
CAWSAREGAEQYF
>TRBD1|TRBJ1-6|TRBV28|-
TGTGCCAGCAGTCCGGGACAGCACAATTCACCCCTCCACTTT
CASSPGQHNSPLHF
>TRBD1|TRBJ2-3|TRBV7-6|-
TGTGCCAGCAGCCAGGTGGGACAGGGTGGGCCAGATACGCAGTATTTT
CASSQVGQGGPDTQYF
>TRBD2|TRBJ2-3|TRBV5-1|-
TGCGCCAGCAGCTTGGGGCTAGCGGATACTAGCACAGATACGCAGTATTTT
CASSLGLADTSTDTQYF
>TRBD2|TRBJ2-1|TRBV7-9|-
TGTGCCAGCAGCTTAGGGACTAGCGTCTCGAATGAGCAGTTCTTC
CASSLGTSVSNEQFF
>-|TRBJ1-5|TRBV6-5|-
TGTGCCAGCAGCAGGGAATTTGATCAGCCCCAGCATTTT
CASSREFDQPQHF
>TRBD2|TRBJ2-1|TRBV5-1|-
TGCGCCAGCAGCTTGAGTCGGGGGGACAATGAGCAGTTCTTC
CASSLSRGDNEQFF
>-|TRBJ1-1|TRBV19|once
TGTGCCAGTAGTCCCGGACAGCACGCTGCTTTCTTT
CASSPGQHAAFF
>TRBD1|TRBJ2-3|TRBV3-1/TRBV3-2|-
TGTGCCAGCAGCCAAGCCGGGACAGGGGGCACAGATACGCAGTATTTT
CASSQAGTGGTDTQYF
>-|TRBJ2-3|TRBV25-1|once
TGTGCCAGCCGATCTCGGGACTGGTCGGGAGATACGCAGTATTTT
CASRSRDWSGDTQYF
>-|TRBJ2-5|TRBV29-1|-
TGCAGCGGGGGGTCACAGGGAGAGACCCAGTACTTC
CSGGSQGETQYF
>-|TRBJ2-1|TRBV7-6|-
TGTGCCAGCAGCTTAGAACTCTTTCGCTCCTACAATGAGCAGTTCTTC
CASSLELFRSYNEQFF
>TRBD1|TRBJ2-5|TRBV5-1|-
TGCGCCAGCAGCTCTGGACAGGGGCTGGGAGAGACCCAGTACTTC
CASSSGQGLGETQYF
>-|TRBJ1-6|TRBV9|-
TGTGCCAGCAGCGTTACGGACATTAATTCACCCCTCCACTTT
CASSVTDINSPLHF
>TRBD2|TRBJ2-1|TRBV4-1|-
TGCGCCAGCAGCCAGGGACGACTAGCACGAAACAATGAGCAGTTCTTC
CASSQGRLARNNEQFF
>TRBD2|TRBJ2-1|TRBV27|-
TGTGCCAGCAGTTTTAGCGGGGGGTCCTACAATGAGCAGTTCTTC
CASSFSGGSYNEQFF